This T cell receptor beta chain was documented in a study of T cell responses to AZD1222 COVID-19 vaccine. General observations from the study: Possibly, clonal diversity was underestimated; donors were largely white British and included more females.

Produced via immunoSEQ multiplex PCR; TCRdb's table is partial and in-frame only. The table includes about 120,000 clones, about 88% detected once. Trimming at V came to 2 bases and at J to 5 bases, leaving 3 bases not matched to a gene. This CDR3 is built from 14 residues. Per the germline V gene, CDR1 is MDHEN and CDR2 is SYDVKM. Regarding this clone: Its cognate antigen is unknown.

Material: peripheral blood, obtained 28 days after the second AZD1222 dose. The receptor was derived from an adult who received the AZD1222 COVID-19 vaccine. The chain combines TRBV28 with TRBJ2-5, with 9 bases aligning to TRBD2. The CDR3 sequence: CASSLRLAGETQYF. CDR3 DNA: TGTGCCAGCAGTTTACGGCTAGCGGGGGAGACCCAGTACTTC.